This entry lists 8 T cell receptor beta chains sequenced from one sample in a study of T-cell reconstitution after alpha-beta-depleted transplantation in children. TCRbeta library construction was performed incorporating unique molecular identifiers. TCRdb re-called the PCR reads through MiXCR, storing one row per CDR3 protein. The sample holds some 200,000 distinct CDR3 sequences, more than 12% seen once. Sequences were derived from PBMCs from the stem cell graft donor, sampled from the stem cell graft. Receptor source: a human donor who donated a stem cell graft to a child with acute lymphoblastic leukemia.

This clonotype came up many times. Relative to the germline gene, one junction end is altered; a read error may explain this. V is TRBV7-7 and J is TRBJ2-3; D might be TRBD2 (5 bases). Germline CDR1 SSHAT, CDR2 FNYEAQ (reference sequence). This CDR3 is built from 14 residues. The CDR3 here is CASSLASVGDTQYF. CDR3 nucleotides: TGTGCTAGCAGCTTAGCGTCTGTAGGAGATACGCAGTATTTT.

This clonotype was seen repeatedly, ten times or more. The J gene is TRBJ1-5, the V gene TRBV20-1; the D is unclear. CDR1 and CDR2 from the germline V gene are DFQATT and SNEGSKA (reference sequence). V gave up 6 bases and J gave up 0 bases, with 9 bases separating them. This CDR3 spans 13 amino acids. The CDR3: CSADGNSNQPQHF. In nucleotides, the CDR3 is TGCAGTGCGGACGGGAATAGCAATCAGCCCCAGCATTTT.

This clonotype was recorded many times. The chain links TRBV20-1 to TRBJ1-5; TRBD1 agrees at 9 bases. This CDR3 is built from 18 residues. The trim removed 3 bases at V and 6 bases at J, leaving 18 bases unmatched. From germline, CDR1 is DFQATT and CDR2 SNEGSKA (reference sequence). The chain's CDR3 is CSASRGLMGTGLSQPQHF. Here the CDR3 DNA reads TGCAGTGCTAGTAGGGGGTTAATGGGGACAGGGTTAAGTCAGCCCCAGCATTTT.

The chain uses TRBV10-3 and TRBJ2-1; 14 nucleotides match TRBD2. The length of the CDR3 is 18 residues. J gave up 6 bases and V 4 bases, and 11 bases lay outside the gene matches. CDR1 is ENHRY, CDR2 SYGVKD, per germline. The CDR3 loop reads CAISGTSGRKVSGNEQFF. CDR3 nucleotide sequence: TGTGCCATCAGTGGGACTAGCGGGAGGAAGGTGTCTGGCAATGAGCAGTTCTTC.

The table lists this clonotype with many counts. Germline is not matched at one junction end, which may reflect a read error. The DNA for the CDR3 is TGTGCCAGCAGTTCCGACAGTCGCTCCCCCCTTTGCTTC. Translating it yields CASSSDSRSPLCF. The J gene is TRBJ2-5, the V gene TRBV12-3 or TRBV12-4; D possibly corresponds to TRBD1 (5 bases). The CDR3 consists of 13 residues.

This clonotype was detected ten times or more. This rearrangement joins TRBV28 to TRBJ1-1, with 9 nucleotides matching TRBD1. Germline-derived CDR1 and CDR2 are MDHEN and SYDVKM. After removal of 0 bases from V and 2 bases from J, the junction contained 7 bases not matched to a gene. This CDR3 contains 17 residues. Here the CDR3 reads CASSLWSQGAQNTEAFF. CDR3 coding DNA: TGTGCCAGCAGTTTATGGTCACAGGGGGCGCAAAACACTGAAGCTTTCTTT. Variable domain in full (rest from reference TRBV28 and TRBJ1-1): DVKVTQSSRYLVKRTGEKVFLECVQDMDHENMFWYRQDPGLGLRLIYFSYDVKMKEKGDIPEGYSVSREKKERFSLILESASTNQTSMYLCASSLWSQGAQNTEAFFGQGTRLTVV.

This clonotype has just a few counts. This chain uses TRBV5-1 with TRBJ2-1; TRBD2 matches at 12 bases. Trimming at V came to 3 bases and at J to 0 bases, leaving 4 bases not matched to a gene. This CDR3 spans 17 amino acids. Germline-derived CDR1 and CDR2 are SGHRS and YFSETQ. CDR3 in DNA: TGCGCCAGCAGCTCCTGGACTAGCGGGAACTCCTACAATGAGCAGTTCTTC. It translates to CASSSWTSGNSYNEQFF.

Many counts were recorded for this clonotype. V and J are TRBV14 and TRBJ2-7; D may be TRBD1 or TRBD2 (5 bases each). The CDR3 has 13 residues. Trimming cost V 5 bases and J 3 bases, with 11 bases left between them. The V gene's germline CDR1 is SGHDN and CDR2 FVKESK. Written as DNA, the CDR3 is TGTGCCAGCAGCTCCTGGGGGATCTACGAGCAGTACTTC. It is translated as CASSSWGIYEQYF.